This T cell receptor beta chain was recovered during a study of blood T cells in healthy people across ages. The study, taken as a whole, reports: The CMV status of each donor remained undetermined, and this could have confounded shifts in expanded clonotypes. The lack of PBMC sorting stopped any conclusive naive versus antigen-experienced comparison.

PCR was performed a second time for roughly 6 to 12 cycles using a sample-barcoded 5' primer and a J-beta primer mix. CDR3-containing paired-end reads numbered at least 3 million in each sample. TCRdb fed the 5' RACE reads into MiXCR, producing one record per CDR3 protein. The table lists about 1.6 million distinct CDR3 sequences, around 36% of them singletons. To note about this clonotype: Its target is not known.

The sequence was collected from a woman aged 25 to 39 in good health. Sequenced sample: blood.

The CDR3 here is CSARAGGGNTEAFF. CDR3 DNA: TGCAGTGCTAGAGCAGGGGGCGGGAACACTGAAGCTTTCTTT. The chain combines TRBV20-1 with TRBJ1-1, with 8 positions matching TRBD1. The CDR3 is made up of 14 amino acids. Trimming removed 1 base from V and 1 base from J; junction bases left unmatched: 2. In germline, CDR1 is DFQATT, CDR2 SNEGSKA (reference sequence).